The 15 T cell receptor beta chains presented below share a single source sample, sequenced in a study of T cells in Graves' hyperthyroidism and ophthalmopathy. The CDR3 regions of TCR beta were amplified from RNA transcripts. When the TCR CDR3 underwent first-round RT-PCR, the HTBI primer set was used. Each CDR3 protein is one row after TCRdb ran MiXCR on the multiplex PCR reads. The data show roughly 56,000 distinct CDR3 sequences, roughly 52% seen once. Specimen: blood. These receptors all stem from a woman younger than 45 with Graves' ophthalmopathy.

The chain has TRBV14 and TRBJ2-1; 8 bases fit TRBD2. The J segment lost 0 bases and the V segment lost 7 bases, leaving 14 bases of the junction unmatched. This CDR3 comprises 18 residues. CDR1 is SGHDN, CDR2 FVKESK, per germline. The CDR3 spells CASTPRGASGRSYNEQFF. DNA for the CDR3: TGTGCCAGCACCCCTCGGGGGGCTAGCGGGCGCTCCTACAATGAGCAGTTCTTC.

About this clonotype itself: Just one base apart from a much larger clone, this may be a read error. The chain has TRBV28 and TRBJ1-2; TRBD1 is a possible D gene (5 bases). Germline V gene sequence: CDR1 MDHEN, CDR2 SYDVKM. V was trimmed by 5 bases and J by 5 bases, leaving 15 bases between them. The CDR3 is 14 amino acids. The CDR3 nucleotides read TGTGCCAGCAGTGTGGGGGGGATTGGGTATGGCTACACCTTC. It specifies CASSVGGIGYGYTF.

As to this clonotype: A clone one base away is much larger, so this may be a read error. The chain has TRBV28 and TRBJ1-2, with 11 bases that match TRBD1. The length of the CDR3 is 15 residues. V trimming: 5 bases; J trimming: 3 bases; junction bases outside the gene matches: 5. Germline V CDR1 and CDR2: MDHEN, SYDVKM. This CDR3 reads CASSLPGQGDYGYTF. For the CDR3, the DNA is TGTGCCAGCAGTCTTCCGGGACAGGGGGACTATGGCTACACCTTC.

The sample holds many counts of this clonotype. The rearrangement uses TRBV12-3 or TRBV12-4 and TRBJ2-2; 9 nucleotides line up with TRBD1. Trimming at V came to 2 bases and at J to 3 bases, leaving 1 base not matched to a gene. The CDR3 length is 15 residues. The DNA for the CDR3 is TGTGCCAGCAGTTTAAACAGGGGGCACACCGGGGAGCTGTTTTTT. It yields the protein CASSLNRGHTGELFF.

The CDR3 nucleotides read TGTGCCAGCAGTGCTAGCGGGAACGAGCAGTACTTC. Amino acids: CASSASGNEQYF. The chain uses TRBV2 and TRBJ2-7; 9 nucleotides line up with TRBD2. The CDR3 has 12 amino acids. Trimming removed 4 bases from V and 5 bases from J; junction bases left unmatched: 0. Germline loops: CDR1 SNHLY, CDR2 FYNNEI.

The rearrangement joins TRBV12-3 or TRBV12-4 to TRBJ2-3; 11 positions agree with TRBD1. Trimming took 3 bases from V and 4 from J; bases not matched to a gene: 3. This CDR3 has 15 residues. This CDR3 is CASSFGTGGPDTQYF. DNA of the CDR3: TGTGCCAGCAGTTTTGGGACAGGGGGACCAGATACGCAGTATTTT.

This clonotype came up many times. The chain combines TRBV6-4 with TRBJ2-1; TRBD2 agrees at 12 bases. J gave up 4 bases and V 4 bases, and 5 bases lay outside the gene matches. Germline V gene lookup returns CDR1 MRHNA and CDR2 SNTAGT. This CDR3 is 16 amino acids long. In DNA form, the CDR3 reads TGTGCCAGCAGTGTCGAGACTAGCGGGAGTTACAATGAGCAGTTCTTC. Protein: CASSVETSGSYNEQFF.

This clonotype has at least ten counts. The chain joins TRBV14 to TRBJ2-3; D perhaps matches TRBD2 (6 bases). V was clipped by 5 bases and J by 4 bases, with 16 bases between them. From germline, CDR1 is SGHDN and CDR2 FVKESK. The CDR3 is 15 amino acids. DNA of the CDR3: TGTGCCAGCAGCAAAAGAACCGGGACTCCAGATACGCAGTATTTT. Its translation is CASSKRTGTPDTQYF.

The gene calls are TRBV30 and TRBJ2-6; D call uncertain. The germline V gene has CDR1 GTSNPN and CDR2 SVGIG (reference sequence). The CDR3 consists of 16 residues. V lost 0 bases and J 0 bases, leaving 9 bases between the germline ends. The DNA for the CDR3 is TGTGCCTGGAGTGTACTGGTGGGCTCTGGGGCCAACGTCCTGACTTTC. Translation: CAWSVLVGSGANVLTF.

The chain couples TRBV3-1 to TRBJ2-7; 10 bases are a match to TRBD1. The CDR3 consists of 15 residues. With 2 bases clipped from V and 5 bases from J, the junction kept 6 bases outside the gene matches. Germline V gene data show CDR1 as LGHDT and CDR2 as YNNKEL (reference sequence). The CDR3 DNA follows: TGTGCCAGCAGCCAATTGGGACAGGGGATAAACGAGCAGTACTTC. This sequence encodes CASSQLGQGINEQYF.

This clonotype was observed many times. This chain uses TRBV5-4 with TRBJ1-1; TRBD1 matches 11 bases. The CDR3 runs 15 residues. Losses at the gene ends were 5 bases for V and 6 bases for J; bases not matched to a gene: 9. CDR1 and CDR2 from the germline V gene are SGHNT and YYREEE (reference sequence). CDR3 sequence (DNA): TGTGCCAGCAGTTCCGGGACAGGGGGGTTTCCTGAAGCTTTCTTT. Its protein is CASSSGTGGFPEAFF.

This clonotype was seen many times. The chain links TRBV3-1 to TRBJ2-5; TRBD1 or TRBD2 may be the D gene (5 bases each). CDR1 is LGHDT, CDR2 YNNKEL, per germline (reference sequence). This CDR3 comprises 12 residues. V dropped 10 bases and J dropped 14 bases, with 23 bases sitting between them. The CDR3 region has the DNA TGTGCCATCCTGGGGGATGGGGGTCGTGTTTACTTC. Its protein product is CAILGDGGRVYF.

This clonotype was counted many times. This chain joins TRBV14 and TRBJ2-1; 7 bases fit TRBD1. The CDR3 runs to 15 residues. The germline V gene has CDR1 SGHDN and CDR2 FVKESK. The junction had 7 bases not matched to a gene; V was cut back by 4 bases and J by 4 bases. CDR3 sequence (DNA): TGTGCCAGCAGCCCTCAGTGGGACAGTTACAATGAGCAGTTCTTC. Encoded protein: CASSPQWDSYNEQFF.

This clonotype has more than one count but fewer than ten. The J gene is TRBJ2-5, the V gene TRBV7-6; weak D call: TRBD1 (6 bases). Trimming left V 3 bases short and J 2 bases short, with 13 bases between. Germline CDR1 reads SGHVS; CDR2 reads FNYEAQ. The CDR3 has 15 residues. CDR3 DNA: TGTGCCAGCAGCTTTCAGACAGGTTGGCAAGAGACCCAGTACTTC. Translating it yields CASSFQTGWQETQYF. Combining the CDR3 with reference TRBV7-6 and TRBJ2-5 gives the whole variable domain GAGVSQSPRYKVTKRGQDVALRCDPISGHVSLYWYRQALGQGPEFLTYFNYEAQQDKSGLPNDRFSAERPEGSISTLTIQRTEQRDSAMYRCASSFQTGWQETQYFGPGTRLLVL.

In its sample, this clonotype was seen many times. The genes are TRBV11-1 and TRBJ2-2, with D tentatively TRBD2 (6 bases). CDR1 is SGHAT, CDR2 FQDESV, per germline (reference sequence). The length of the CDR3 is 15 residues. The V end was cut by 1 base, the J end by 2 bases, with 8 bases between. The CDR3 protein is CASSLGGTNTGELFF. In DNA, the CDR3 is TGTGCCAGCAGCTTAGGTGGGACTAACACCGGGGAGCTGTTTTTT. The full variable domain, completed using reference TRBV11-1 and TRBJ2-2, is EAEVAQSPRYKITEKSQAVAFWCDPISGHATLYWYRQILGQGPELLVQFQDESVVDDSQLPKDRFSAERLKGVDSTLKIQPAELGDSAMYLCASSLGGTNTGELFFGEGSRLTVL.